The TCR beta chain under discussion was sequenced for a study of shared T cell receptors in the human thymus. This clone was picked up one time. Measured with immunoSEQ multiplex PCR; TCRdb has only the in-frame clones, and not every one. The sample has more than 300,000 clones; approximately 95% are singletons. Trimming took 6 bases from V and 4 from J, leaving 28 bases between them. The CDR3 sequence is 18 residues long. From germline, CDR1 is MNHEY and CDR2 SMNVEV (reference sequence). This sequence was found in a human donor. The chain joins TRBV27 to TRBJ2-7; TRBD2 is a possible D gene (6 bases). Sequencing was performed on thymocytes. CDR3 amino acids: CASRLIKASGTLLYEQYF. The CDR3 DNA is TGTGCCAGCAGACTAATTAAGGCATCCGGGACTCTCCTTTACGAGCAGTACTTC.